The 20 T cell receptor beta chains in this list originate from one sample, sequenced in a study of T cells in Graves' hyperthyroidism and ophthalmopathy. Using RNA transcripts as the source, TCR beta CDR3 regions were amplified. The HTBI primer set was used in a first-round RT-PCR of the TCR CDR3. TCRdb passed the multiplex PCR reads through MiXCR, listing each CDR3 protein once. The table shows around 480,000 distinct CDR3 sequences, with 13% to 15% occurring only once. Material for sequencing was blood. These receptors were obtained from a woman between 18 and 30 years old with Graves' hyperthyroidism.

This clonotype was observed a few times. J is TRBJ1-4 and V is TRBV4-1; D gene uncertain. CDR1 is MGHRA, CDR2 YSYEKL, per germline. The CDR3 totals 14 residues. Trimming left V 2 bases short and J 7 bases short, with 11 bases between. The CDR3, as DNA: TGCGCCAGCAGCCAAATAAGCAGTGGTGAAAAACTGTTTTTT. The encoded protein is CASSQISSGEKLFF.

This clonotype was observed many times. This chain uses TRBV9 with TRBJ2-1; tentative D call: TRBD1 (6 bases). Trimming cost V 4 bases and J 2 bases, with 13 bases left between them. The length of the CDR3 is 15 residues. CDR1 is SGDLS, CDR2 YYNGEE, per germline. The CDR3: CASSREGVPYNEQFF. CDR3 DNA: TGTGCCAGCAGCCGCGAGGGGGTCCCCTACAATGAGCAGTTCTTC.

This clonotype occurred many times. V usage is TRBV7-8 and J usage is TRBJ2-1; D is ambiguous. V lost 5 bases, J lost 2 bases, and 13 bases lay in between. In germline, CDR1 is SGHVS, CDR2 FQNEAQ. The CDR3 is made up of 15 amino acids. CDR3 bases: TGTGCCAGCAGCCCCGACTCCCAGACCTACAATGAGCAGTTCTTC. It encodes CASSPDSQTYNEQFF.

This clonotype has only a few counts. V usage is TRBV5-1 and J usage is TRBJ1-5; D uncertain. Trimming stripped 2 bases from V and 0 bases from J, with 12 bases between. The CDR3 is made up of 16 amino acids. The germline V gene has CDR1 SGHRS and CDR2 YFSETQ. The CDR3 DNA reads as TGCGCCAGCAGCTTCTCTTTCCAGGTTAGCAATCAGCCCCAGCATTTT. Translating it yields CASSFSFQVSNQPQHF.

The table lists this clonotype with many counts. This rearrangement joins TRBV18 to TRBJ2-5, with D tentatively TRBD1 (7 bases). Per germline, CDR1 KGHSH and CDR2 LQKENI. Trimming took 6 bases from V and 2 from J, leaving 13 bases between them. The CDR3 sequence is 14 residues long. In DNA form, the CDR3 reads TGTGCCAGCTCCCAACAGGGGAGGCAAGAGACCCAGTACTTC. This codes for CASSQQGRQETQYF.

The sample holds one count of this clonotype. This may arise from a read error, as a much more abundant clone is one base away. The chain recombines TRBV19 with TRBJ1-1; the match to TRBD1 covers 7 bases. Germline assignment: CDR1 LNHDA and CDR2 SQIVND (reference sequence). The CDR3 sequence is 17 residues long. Losses at the gene ends were 3 bases for V and 4 bases for J; bases not matched to a gene: 14. CDR3 residues: CASSIRQGLDMSTEAFF. The CDR3 bases are TGTGCCAGTAGTATTCGACAGGGCCTCGACATGAGCACTGAAGCTTTCTTT.

This clonotype was counted many times. The chain combines TRBV9 with TRBJ2-3; the match to TRBD2 covers 11 bases. The CDR3 runs 16 residues. V gave up 2 bases and J gave up 2 bases; unmatched junction bases: 4. Germline V CDR1 and CDR2: SGDLS, YYNGEE. The CDR3 protein is CASSVASGGNTDTQYF. The CDR3 bases are TGTGCCAGCAGCGTGGCTAGCGGGGGGAACACAGATACGCAGTATTTT.

The rearrangement joins TRBV7-2 to TRBJ2-1; no firm D call. The CDR3 contains 16 residues. The V and J ends lost 5 bases and 2 bases respectively, with 16 bases between them. Germline CDR1 SGHTA, CDR2 FQGNSA. CDR3 in DNA: TGTGCCAGCAGCCGCGCCCCGGCATCGACCTACAATGAGCAGTTCTTC. Its translation is CASSRAPASTYNEQFF.

As concerns this clonotype: Given a much more abundant clone one base away, this may be a read error. V is TRBV5-1 and J is TRBJ2-3, with 9 bases that match TRBD2. Germline CDR1 SGHRS, CDR2 YFSETQ. This CDR3 has 18 residues. With 0 bases clipped from V and 2 bases from J, the junction kept 10 bases outside the gene matches. Here the CDR3 reads CASSLVIAGVPDTDTQYF. For the CDR3, the DNA is TGCGCCAGCAGCTTGGTAATAGCGGGAGTGCCGGACACAGATACGCAGTATTTT. The full variable domain, its missing parts supplied by reference TRBV5-1 and TRBJ2-3, is KAGVTQTPRYLIKTRGQQVTLSCSPISGHRSVSWYQQTPGQGLQFLFEYFSETQRNKGNFPGRFSGRQFSNSRSEMNVSTLELGDSALYLCASSLVIAGVPDTDTQYFGPGTRLTVL.

This clonotype was seen a handful of times. This chain joins TRBV11-3 and TRBJ1-3; D not resolved. The V and J ends lost 5 bases and 0 bases respectively, with 17 bases between them. The CDR3 runs to 17 residues. Germline assignment: CDR1 SGHNT and CDR2 YENEEA. CDR3 bases: TGTGCCAGCAGCGCTCGATCGCGAAGCGTCTCTGGAAACACCATATATTTT. It translates to CASSARSRSVSGNTIYF.

Many counts were recorded for this clonotype. The chain is built from TRBV15 and TRBJ2-1; 7 bases map to TRBD1. Germline CDR1 LNHNV, CDR2 YYDKDF (reference sequence). This CDR3 comprises 16 residues. V shed 3 bases, J shed 5 bases, and the junction held 10 bases outside the gene matches. In DNA, the CDR3 is TGTGCCACCAGCAGGGGGTCCGGGACAGCAGACAATGAGCAGTTCTTC. Its protein product is CATSRGSGTADNEQFF.

This clonotype has only a few counts. The rearrangement uses TRBV19 and TRBJ2-7, with TRBD1 identical over 7 bases. This CDR3 spans 13 amino acids. V gave up 5 bases and J gave up 5 bases; unmatched junction bases: 6. CDR1 is LNHDA, CDR2 SQIVND, per germline (reference sequence). The CDR3 spells CASSYRGGDEQYV. CDR3 nucleotides: TGTGCCAGTAGTTACAGGGGTGGCGACGAGCAGTACGTC.

This chain connects TRBV14 to TRBJ2-5; D perhaps matches TRBD2 (5 bases). This CDR3 is built from 16 residues. V was shortened by 4 bases and J by 0 bases, with 15 bases between the two germline ends. The germline V gene encodes CDR1 SGHDN and CDR2 FVKESK. Here the CDR3 reads CASSPRRRRYQETQYF. DNA of the CDR3: TGTGCCAGCAGCCCCCGGAGGAGGCGTTACCAAGAGACCCAGTACTTC.

This chain connects TRBV5-1 to TRBJ2-3; 8 nucleotides align to TRBD2. Germline-derived CDR1 and CDR2 are SGHRS and YFSETQ. V trimming: 1 base; J trimming: 5 bases; junction bases outside the gene matches: 18. The CDR3 has 19 residues. This CDR3 is CASSLYRSTSGMAGDTQYF. The CDR3 DNA reads as TGCGCCAGCAGCTTGTACAGGTCAACTAGCGGTATGGCGGGAGATACGCAGTATTTT.

There are many counts of this clonotype. The V and J genes are TRBV10-3 and TRBJ2-1; 11 nucleotides line up with TRBD1. This CDR3 contains 14 residues. Germline V gene lookup returns CDR1 ENHRY and CDR2 SYGVKD. V was clipped by 7 bases and J by 7 bases; unmatched bases: 6. The CDR3 spells CAINGQGAGNEQFF. The CDR3 DNA follows: TGTGCCATCAACGGACAGGGGGCTGGGAATGAGCAGTTCTTC.

This clonotype was seen ten or more times. The genes are TRBV24-1 and TRBJ2-1, with 11 bases fitting TRBD1. The CDR3 has 15 residues. V was clipped by 9 bases and J by 1 base; unmatched bases: 4. Germline CDR1 reads KGHDR; CDR2 reads SFDVKD. The CDR3 loop reads CATSWDRGSYNEQFF. CDR3 DNA sequence: TGTGCCACCTCGTGGGACAGGGGGTCCTACAATGAGCAGTTCTTC.

This clonotype was observed at least ten times. This chain joins TRBV30 and TRBJ1-5; 10 positions match TRBD1. CDR3 size: 13 residues. Germline V lookup: CDR1 GTSNPN, CDR2 SVGIG (reference sequence). Losses at the gene ends were 3 bases for V and 6 bases for J; bases not matched to a gene: 2. In DNA, the CDR3 is TGTGCCTGGAGGGGACAGGGGACTCAGCCCCAGCATTTT. Translated, it gives CAWRGQGTQPQHF.

This clonotype was seen many times. The chain recombines TRBV9 with TRBJ1-5; no firm D call. CDR1 is SGDLS, CDR2 YYNGEE, per germline. This CDR3 region has 14 residues. Trimming shortened V by 0 bases and J by 1 base, and 5 bases separated the two germline ends. The CDR3 protein is CASSVGNSNQPQHF. Here the CDR3 DNA reads TGTGCCAGCAGCGTAGGTAACAGCAATCAGCCCCAGCATTTT.

This clonotype has at least ten counts. V and J are TRBV11-2 and TRBJ1-3; D unclear. The CDR3 extends over 15 amino acids. Germline V gives CDR1 SGHAT, CDR2 FQNNGV. Trimming stripped 3 bases from V and 2 bases from J, with 11 bases between. CDR3 sequence: CASSFTSLTGNTIYF. Written as DNA, the CDR3 is TGTGCCAGCAGCTTTACCTCCTTGACTGGAAACACCATATATTTT.

This clonotype was observed many times. The gene calls are TRBV6-1 and TRBJ1-2; D is possibly TRBD1 (5 bases). The CDR3 length is 11 residues. V dropped 7 bases and J dropped 5 bases, with 8 bases sitting between them. Germline values: CDR1 MNHNS, CDR2 SASEGT. For the CDR3, the DNA is TGTGCCAGCACAGGGTGGTATGGCTACACCTTC. Translated, it gives CASTGWYGYTF.